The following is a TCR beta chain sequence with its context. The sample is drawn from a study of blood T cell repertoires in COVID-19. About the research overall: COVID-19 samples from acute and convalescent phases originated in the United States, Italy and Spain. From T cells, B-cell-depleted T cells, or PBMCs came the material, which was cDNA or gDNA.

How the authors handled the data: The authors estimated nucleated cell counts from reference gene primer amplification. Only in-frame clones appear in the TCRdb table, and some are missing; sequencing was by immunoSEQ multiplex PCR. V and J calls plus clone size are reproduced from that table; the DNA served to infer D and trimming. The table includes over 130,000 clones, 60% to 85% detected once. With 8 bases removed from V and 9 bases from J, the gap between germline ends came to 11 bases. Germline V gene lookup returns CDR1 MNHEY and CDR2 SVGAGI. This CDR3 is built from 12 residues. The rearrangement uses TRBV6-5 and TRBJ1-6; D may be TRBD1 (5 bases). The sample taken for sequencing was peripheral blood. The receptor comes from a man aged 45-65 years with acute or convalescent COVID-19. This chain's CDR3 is CASGQGRSPLHF. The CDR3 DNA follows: TGTGCCAGCGGTCAGGGCCGTTCACCCCTCCACTTT.